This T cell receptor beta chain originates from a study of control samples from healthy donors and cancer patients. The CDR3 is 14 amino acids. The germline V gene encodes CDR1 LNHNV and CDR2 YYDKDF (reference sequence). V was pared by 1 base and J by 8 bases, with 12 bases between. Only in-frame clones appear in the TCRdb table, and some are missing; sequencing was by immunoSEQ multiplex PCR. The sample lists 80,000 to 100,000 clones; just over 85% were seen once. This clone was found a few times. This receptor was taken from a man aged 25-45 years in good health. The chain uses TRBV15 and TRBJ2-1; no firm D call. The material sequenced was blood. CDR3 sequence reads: CATSRGVGWYEQFF. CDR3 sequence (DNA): TGTGCCACCAGCAGAGGGGTAGGGTGGTATGAGCAGTTCTTC.